Listed below are T cell receptor beta chains from one sample, sequenced in a study of cytomegalovirus exposure and HLA in healthy donors. TCRdb's table, derived via immunoSEQ multiplex PCR, lists solely in-frame clones and lacks some. The sample has roughly 110,000 clones; 70% to 80% are singletons. The sequenced sample was PBMCs. These TCRs come from a young man in good health and CMV-seronegative. Both conserved end residues are part of each CDR3. The D gene is left open where the match is weak. The size field is filled for only some rows; it gives once, few, many or a size class.

CDR3aa	CDR3nt	v_gene	d_gene	len	j_gene	abundance
CASSARQGNTGELFF	TGTGCCAGCAGCGCAAGACAGGGGAACACCGGGGAGCTGTTTTTT	TRBV9	TRBD1	15	TRBJ2-2	once
CASSLLQGADGTQYF	TGTGCCAGCTCACTACTACAGGGGGCCGATGGTACGCAGTATTTT	TRBV18	TRBD1	15	TRBJ2-3	few
CASSPLTGGVKHGELFF	TGTGCCAGCAGCCCTTTAACAGGGGGCGTTAAACACGGGGAGCTGTTTTTT	TRBV5-6	TRBD1	17	TRBJ2-2	NA
CASSFRGNTDTQYF	TGTGCCAGCAGCTTTCGGGGTAACACAGATACGCAGTATTTT	TRBV5-4	NA	14	TRBJ2-3	once
CAISESRGGRYEQYF	TGTGCCATCAGTGAGTCGCGAGGGGGCAGGTACGAGCAGTACTTC	TRBV10-3	TRBD1	15	TRBJ2-7	once
CASSEGRNSPLHF	TGTGCCAGCAGTGAGGGGAGGAATTCACCCCTCCACTTT	TRBV2	NA	13	TRBJ1-6	NA
CAFHRTLNTGELFF	TGTGCCTTTCACAGGACGTTGAACACCGGGGAGCTGTTTTTT	TRBV5-4	NA	14	TRBJ2-2	once
CASQTPGEKLFF	TGTGCCAGTCAGACCCCGGGGGAAAAACTGTTTTTT	TRBV19	NA	12	TRBJ1-4	few
CASSQDVGAGAWNEQFF	TGTGCCAGCAGCCAAGATGTAGGGGCTGGGGCGTGGAATGAGCAGTTCTTC	TRBV14	NA	17	TRBJ2-1	NA
CASSIRQEQFF	TGTGCCAGTAGTATCAGGCAGGAGCAGTTCTTC	TRBV19	NA	11	TRBJ2-1	NA
CASSVTGGFYNEQFF	TGTGCCAGTAGTGTGACAGGGGGCTTTTACAATGAGCAGTTCTTC	TRBV19	TRBD1	15	TRBJ2-1	NA
CATGSNSPLHF	TGTGCCACGGGGTCTAATTCACCCCTCCACTTT	TRBV6-6	NA	11	TRBJ1-6	NA
CASSLGQGAGELFF	TGCGCCAGCAGCCTCGGACAGGGGGCCGGGGAGCTGTTTTTT	TRBV4-3	TRBD1	14	TRBJ2-2	NA
CASTRGGPETEAFF	TGTGCCAGCACCCGGGGGGGGCCTGAAACTGAAGCTTTCTTT	TRBV6-5	NA	14	TRBJ1-1	NA
CASSLGPSGETRQPQHF	TGTGCCAGCAGCTTAGGACCTTCAGGGGAGACGAGGCAGCCCCAGCATTTT	TRBV7-6	NA	17	TRBJ1-5	NA
CASREGVYGYTF	TGTGCCAGCAGAGAAGGAGTCTATGGCTACACCTTC	TRBV27	NA	12	TRBJ1-2	few
CASSLGEYNEQFF	TGTGCCAGCAGCTTAGGGGAGTACAATGAGCAGTTCTTC	TRBV11-2	NA	13	TRBJ2-1	NA
CASSLGVGQGSPLHF	TGTGCCAGCAGCCTAGGGGTCGGACAGGGTTCACCCCTCCACTTT	TRBV7-9	TRBD1	15	TRBJ1-6	few
CASSRGTAEPGELFF	TGTGCCAGTAGTAGGGGGACAGCAGAACCCGGGGAGCTGTTTTTT	TRBV19	TRBD1	15	TRBJ2-2	NA
CASSLVLTGGTEAFF	TGTGCCAGCAGCTTAGTTCTGACAGGGGGCACTGAAGCTTTCTTT	TRBV7-2	TRBD1	15	TRBJ1-1	NA
CASSVDGSGIGRSPLHF	TGTGCCAGCAGCGTAGACGGAAGTGGAATCGGGAGATCACCCCTCCACTTT	TRBV9	NA	17	TRBJ1-6	NA
CATSRGGTGTRYEQYF	TGTGCCACCAGCAGAGGTGGGACAGGGACCCGGTACGAGCAGTACTTC	TRBV15	TRBD1	16	TRBJ2-7	NA
CASSPRDRGYMGGYTF	TGTGCCAGTAGCCCAAGAGACAGGGGTTACATGGGTGGCTACACCTTC	TRBV19	TRBD1	16	TRBJ1-2	NA
CASSIQGFTGELFF	TGTGCCAGTAGTATCCAGGGGTTTACCGGGGAGCTGTTTTTT	TRBV19	NA	14	TRBJ2-2	NA
CASSYRETQYF	TGTGCCAGCAGTTATCGAGAGACCCAGTACTTC	TRBV6-6	NA	11	TRBJ2-5	NA
CASSPGTIYGYTF	TGTGCCAGCAGCCCAGGGACAATCTATGGCTACACCTTC	TRBV9	NA	13	TRBJ1-2	NA
CASSSDGNTQYF	TGTGCCAGCAGCTCCGACGGGAATACGCAGTATTTT	TRBV7-2	NA	12	TRBJ2-3	NA
CASSAPGGRGEAFF	TGTGCCAGCAGTGCCCCGGGGGGGCGAGGGGAGGCTTTCTTT	TRBV6-5	NA	14	TRBJ1-1	NA
CASRENRGYEQYF	TGTGCCAGTAGGGAGAACAGGGGCTACGAGCAGTACTTC	TRBV19	TRBD1	13	TRBJ2-7	NA
CASSELGQRYGYTF	TGTGCCAGCAGTGAATTGGGACAGCGATATGGCTACACCTTC	TRBV25-1	TRBD1	14	TRBJ1-2	NA
CASSLVARGYNEQFF	TGTGCCAGCAGCTTGGTAGCTAGGGGCTACAATGAGCAGTTCTTC	TRBV5-4	NA	15	TRBJ2-1	NA
CASSLGGGGRQETQYF	TGTGCCAGCAGCTTAGGGGGGGGCGGTCGGCAAGAGACCCAGTACTTC	TRBV7-2	NA	16	TRBJ2-5	NA
CATSRDLAGDHEQYF	TGTGCCACCAGCAGAGATCTGGCAGGGGACCACGAGCAGTACTTC	TRBV15	NA	15	TRBJ2-7	few
CASSQDLRNSPLHF	TGTGCCAGCAGCCAAGATTTGAGGAATTCACCCCTCCACTTT	TRBV14	NA	14	TRBJ1-6	NA
CASSLVGDSPWEQYF	TGTGCCAGCAGCTTGGTGGGGGACAGCCCTTGGGAGCAGTACTTC	TRBV5-5	TRBD1	15	TRBJ2-7	NA
CASSLVTGSDQPQHF	TGTGCCAGCAGCTTAGTTACAGGGTCGGATCAGCCCCAGCATTTT	TRBV7-6	NA	15	TRBJ1-5	NA
CASSSLLRETQYF	TGTGCCAGCAGTTCTCTCCTCAGAGAGACCCAGTACTTC	TRBV27	NA	13	TRBJ2-5	NA
CASTVAGGLGTQYF	TGTGCCAGCACAGTAGCGGGGGGGCTCGGGACCCAGTACTTC	TRBV6-1	TRBD2	14	TRBJ2-5	NA
CASSENSGREAFF	TGCGCCAGCAGTGAGAACAGCGGGAGGGAAGCTTTCTTT	TRBV10-2	NA	13	TRBJ1-1	few
CASSGQDTGELFF	TGTGCCAGCAGTGGACAGGATACCGGGGAGCTGTTTTTT	TRBV6-4	NA	13	TRBJ2-2	few
CASSLETGGSPLHF	TGTGCCAGCAGCTTAGAGACAGGGGGCTCACCCCTCCACTTT	TRBV7-9	TRBD1	14	TRBJ1-6	few
CASSYSGGSAEAFF	TGTGCCAGCAGTTACTCGGGGGGGAGCGCTGAAGCTTTCTTT	TRBV6-5	NA	14	TRBJ1-1	NA
CASTKGPREDEQFF	TGTGCCAGTACCAAGGGGCCCAGGGAGGATGAGCAGTTCTTC	TRBV19	NA	14	TRBJ2-1	NA
CATGRGGNEKLFF	TGTGCCACAGGACGGGGAGGTAATGAAAAACTGTTTTTT	TRBV2	NA	13	TRBJ1-4	NA
CASSSSTGYEQYF	TGTGCCAGCAGCTCCAGTACAGGGTACGAGCAGTACTTC	TRBV7-2	NA	13	TRBJ2-7	NA
CASRLSGTGGSAYGYTF	TGTGCCAGCAGACTCTCCGGGACAGGGGGATCCGCCTATGGCTACACCTTC	TRBV28	TRBD1	17	TRBJ1-2	NA
CASSLDEGNQPQHF	TGCGCCAGCAGCTTGGATGAGGGCAATCAGCCCCAGCATTTT	TRBV5-1	NA	14	TRBJ1-5	NA
CASSSRSGGNTIYF	TGTGCCAGCAGCTCCCGCTCGGGGGGAAACACCATATATTTT	TRBV9	NA	14	TRBJ1-3	NA
CASTGGTELNTQYF	TGTGCCAGCACGGGAGGGACCGAGCTGAATACGCAGTATTTT	TRBV6-1	TRBD2	14	TRBJ2-3	NA
CASSLTGDREKLFF	TGTGCCAGCAGTTTAACAGGGGACCGTGAAAAACTGTTTTTT	TRBV11-1	TRBD1	14	TRBJ1-4	NA
CASSVRRGGNYEQYF	TGTGCCAGCAGTGTTCGGCGTGGGGGCAACTACGAGCAGTACTTC	TRBV6-1	NA	15	TRBJ2-7	NA
CASSEAGGGSYNSPLHF	TGTGCCAGCAGTGAAGCAGGGGGCGGCTCCTATAATTCACCCCTCCACTTT	TRBV6-1	TRBD1	17	TRBJ1-6	NA